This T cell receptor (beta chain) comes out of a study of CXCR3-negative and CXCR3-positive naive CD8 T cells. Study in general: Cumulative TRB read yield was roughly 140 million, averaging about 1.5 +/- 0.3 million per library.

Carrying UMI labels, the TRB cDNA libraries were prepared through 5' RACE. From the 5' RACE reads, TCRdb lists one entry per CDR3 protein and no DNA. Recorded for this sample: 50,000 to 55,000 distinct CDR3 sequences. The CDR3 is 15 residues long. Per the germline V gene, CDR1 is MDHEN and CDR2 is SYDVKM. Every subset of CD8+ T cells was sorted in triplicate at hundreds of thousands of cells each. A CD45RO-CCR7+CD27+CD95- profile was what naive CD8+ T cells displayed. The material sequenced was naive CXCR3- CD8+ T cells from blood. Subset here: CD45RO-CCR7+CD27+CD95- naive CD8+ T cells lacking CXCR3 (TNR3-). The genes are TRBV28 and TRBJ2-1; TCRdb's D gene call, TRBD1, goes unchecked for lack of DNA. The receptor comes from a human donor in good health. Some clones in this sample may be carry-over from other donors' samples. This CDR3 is CASIPRFSGIWEQFF.